This T cell receptor (beta chain) originates from a study of T cells in Graves' hyperthyroidism and ophthalmopathy. General study points: Most thyroid clonotypes that were expanded above 0.001 also turned up in blood. The model made its ophthalmopathy prediction, and onset followed a median approximately six months later.

Germline V lookup: CDR1 LGHNA, CDR2 YNFKEQ. Trimming removed 1 base from V and 2 bases from J, with 12 bases in between. The CDR3 is made up of 15 amino acids. Clinicians diagnosed patients from clinical symptoms, serum thyroxine and TRAb, thyroid ultrasound and orbital computed tomography. Regions amplified from RNA transcripts were the TCR beta CDR3 regions. Initially, a first-round RT-PCR of the TCR CDR3 employed the HTBI primer set. TCRdb re-called the multiplex PCR reads through MiXCR, storing one row per CDR3 protein. The sample yields about 640,000 distinct CDR3 sequences, under 25% seen once. This clonotype has at least ten counts. Its antigen is not known.

The TCR sequence derives from a man aged 30 to 39 with Graves' ophthalmopathy. This chain uses TRBV4-2 with TRBJ2-7, with no clear D. Material: blood. The CDR3 DNA sequence: TGTGCCAGCAGCCAAGGATCAGGAGCCGCCTACGAGCAGTACTTC. Protein: CASSQGSGAAYEQYF.